The subject of this entry is one T cell receptor (beta chain). Its antigen remains unknown. In the authors' workflow: Matching published virus-specific TCRB sequences was rare for patient CD8+ clones that were larger than 1%. Generated by immunoSEQ multiplex PCR, the TCRdb table keeps only in-frame clones and is missing some. Clonal size and the V and J genes are those of that table, whereas D and trimming came from the DNA. The repertoire includes 15,000 to 20,000 clones, approximately 75% of them detected once, and about an eighth sits in the top ten. V dropped 4 bases and J dropped 1; count of bases not matched to a gene: 6. The CDR3 totals 16 residues. Looked up from germline, CDR1 is SGHRS and CDR2 is YFSETQ. The sample comes from a study of somatic mutations in cytotoxic T cells in rheumatoid arthritis. About the research overall: Flow sorting of some V beta antibody-stained T cells reached nearly 100% purity, with V beta1+ cells also TCRB-sequenced.

Study-level results: The study found CD8+ clonality increased with age in rheumatoid arthritis patients, not healthy controls. Rheumatoid arthritis patients and age-matched healthy controls showed no significant difference in CD8+ T-cell clonality.

Material: CD8+ T cells sorted from blood. V gene TRBV5-1 combines with J gene TRBJ2-5; 11 nucleotides line up with TRBD2. This sequence was found in an adult with rheumatoid arthritis. CDR3 sequence: CASSLYSGGAQETQYF. CDR3 nucleotides: TGCGCCAGCAGCCTATATAGCGGGGGGGCCCAAGAGACCCAGTACTTC.